What follows are 11 T cell receptor beta chains derived from one specimen sequenced in a study of OX40 agonist ivuxolimab in advanced cancers. The repertoire was sequenced with immunoSEQ multiplex PCR; TCRdb's copy has only in-frame clones and lacks some. Of around 76,000 clones in the sample, roughly nine tenths were seen once. Sequenced here: CD4+ or CD8+ T cells sorted from blood, sampled in a trial of the OX40 agonist ivuxolimab. These receptors were obtained from an adult with an advanced solid tumor such as melanoma, head and neck, liver or kidney cancer.

V is TRBV5-5 and J is TRBJ1-5, with 9 positions matching TRBD1. The CDR3 extends over 15 amino acids. The germline V gene has CDR1 SGHKS and CDR2 YYEKEE (reference sequence). Losses at the gene ends were 1 base for V and 6 bases for J; bases not matched to a gene: 5. The chain's CDR3 is CASSLLTGGVQPQHF. The CDR3 DNA follows: TGTGCCAGCAGCTTGCTGACAGGGGGGGTTCAGCCCCAGCATTTT.

This clone showed up many times. V gene TRBV6-5 combines with J gene TRBJ2-7; 11 bases agree with TRBD2. The V and J ends lost 6 bases and 2 bases, in that order; junction bases with no gene match: 6. Germline CDR1 reads MNHEY; CDR2 reads SVGAGI. There are 15 residues in the CDR3. The DNA of the CDR3 is TGTGCCAGCAGCATACTAGCGGGAGAACCCTACGAGCAGTACTTC. It is translated as CASSILAGEPYEQYF.

This chain joins TRBV6-1 and TRBJ1-1; D gene uncertain. Trimming cost V 0 bases and J 7 bases, with 6 bases left between them. Germline-derived CDR1 and CDR2 are MNHNS and SASEGT. CDR3 size: 12 residues. The CDR3 spells CASSEAWDEAFF. DNA of the CDR3: TGTGCCAGCAGTGAAGCGTGGGATGAAGCTTTCTTT.

The gene calls are TRBV30 and TRBJ2-7; D may correspond to TRBD1 or TRBD2 (5 bases each). Deletions cut 5 bases from V and 2 bases from J, with 19 bases between. Looked up from germline, CDR1 is GTSNPN and CDR2 is SVGIG (reference sequence). The CDR3 consists of 15 residues. The CDR3 bases are TGTGCCTGGGAAACCGGGGCAGGGAACCCCTACGAGCAGTACTTC. Translated, it gives CAWETGAGNPYEQYF.

V usage is TRBV30 and J usage is TRBJ1-1, with 8 bases lining up with TRBD1. CDR1 and CDR2 from the germline V gene are GTSNPN and SVGIG (reference sequence). J gave up 1 base and V 4 bases, and 20 bases lay outside the gene matches. There are 19 residues in the CDR3. The CDR3 DNA follows: TGTGCCTGGACCCTGGGGGCTCAGGGGGCCCCTCATCCGAACACTGAAGCTTTCTTT. This encodes CAWTLGAQGAPHPNTEAFF. Full variable domain (rest looked up from reference TRBV30 and TRBJ1-1): SQTIHQWPATLVQPVGSPLSLECTVEGTSNPNLYWYRQAAGRGLQLLFYSVGIGQISSEVPQNLSASRPQDRQFILSSKKLLLSDSGFYLCAWTLGAQGAPHPNTEAFFGQGTRLTVV.

The V and J genes are TRBV10-2 and TRBJ2-7; no firm D call. This CDR3 contains 14 residues. Between the trimmed V and J ends, which lost 1 base and 4 bases, there was a span of 11 bases. Per the germline V gene, CDR1 is WSHSY and CDR2 is SAAADI. For the CDR3, the DNA is TGCGCCAGCAGTGAGTTGGGCCTAAATTACGAGCAGTACTTC. Amino acids: CASSELGLNYEQYF.

The chain links TRBV9 to TRBJ1-1, with 7 bases identical to TRBD1. The CDR3 loop spans 13 amino acids. Germline values: CDR1 SGDLS, CDR2 YYNGEE. Trimming cost V 4 bases and J 5 bases; bases outside gene matches: 5. The DNA of the CDR3 is TGTGCCAGCAGCCTAGAGGGGGCAACTGAAGCTTTCTTT. This gives the protein CASSLEGATEAFF.

The chain has TRBV30 and TRBJ2-7, with 8 positions matching TRBD1. The CDR3 spans 13 residues. CDR1 is GTSNPN and CDR2 is SVGIG in the germline V gene (reference sequence). V dropped 5 bases and J dropped 0; count of bases not matched to a gene: 3. The CDR3 bases are TGTGCCTGGCAGGACAGGGTCTCCTACGAGCAGTACTTC. Residues: CAWQDRVSYEQYF.

This chain links TRBV4-1 with TRBJ2-7; a possible D gene is TRBD2 (6 bases). The V end lost 4 bases, the J end lost 5 bases, and 15 bases lay between the germline ends. The germline CDR1 and CDR2 sequences are MGHRA and YSYEKL. The CDR3 spans 14 residues. Here the CDR3 DNA reads TGCGCCAGCAGCCCCAGGTTGGGGGAGGACGAGCAGTACTTC. As protein: CASSPRLGEDEQYF.

The chain recombines TRBV11-3 with TRBJ2-2; D gene uncertain. CDR1 and CDR2 (germline): SGHNT, YENEEA. Between the trimmed V and J ends, which lost 6 bases and 3 bases, there was a span of 14 bases. This CDR3 region has 15 residues. CDR3 sequence: CASSFTGGYTGELFF. CDR3 nucleotide sequence: TGTGCCAGCAGTTTCACCGGCGGCTACACCGGGGAGCTGTTTTTT.

The chain combines TRBV5-1 with TRBJ2-5; D is uncertain. V was clipped by 1 base and J by 2 bases, with 9 bases between them. Germline assignment: CDR1 SGHRS and CDR2 YFSETQ. The CDR3 totals 14 residues. As DNA, the CDR3 is TGCGCCAGCAGCTTGTACCTGTTACAAGAGACCCAGTACTTC. Translated: CASSLYLLQETQYF.